A single sample is the source of the 16 T cell receptor beta chains below, sequenced in a study of T cells in Graves' hyperthyroidism and ophthalmopathy. RNA transcripts provided the source from which TCR beta CDR3 regions were amplified. TCR CDR3 underwent first-round RT-PCR with the HTBI primer set. TCRdb re-derived calls from the multiplex PCR reads in MiXCR, one entry per CDR3 protein. The sample lists some 500,000 distinct CDR3 sequences; approximately 16% were seen once. Sequencing input: blood. Source of these receptors: a woman aged 25 to 39 with Graves' ophthalmopathy.

This clonotype was picked up many times. This chain connects TRBV6-2 or TRBV6-3 to TRBJ2-5; 8 bases agree with TRBD2. CDR3 length: 16 amino acids. V lost 2 bases, J lost 1 base, and 6 bases stayed unmatched. Germline V gene sequence: CDR1 MNHEY, CDR2 SVGEGT. The CDR3 protein is CASSYGLAGLQETQYF. CDR3 DNA sequence: TGTGCCAGCAGTTACGGGCTAGCGGGCCTCCAAGAGACCCAGTACTTC.

This clonotype was found many times. V usage is TRBV4-3 and J usage is TRBJ2-7, with 14 bases fitting TRBD2. CDR3 length: 16 amino acids. V trimming: 1 base; J trimming: 6 bases; junction bases outside the gene matches: 5. Germline assignment: CDR1 LGHNA and CDR2 YSLEER. The CDR3 protein is CASSQVRGTSGSEQYF. The CDR3 DNA is TGCGCCAGCAGCCAAGTGAGAGGGACTAGCGGGAGCGAGCAGTACTTC.

V gene TRBV6-1 combines with J gene TRBJ1-3, with D unresolved. This CDR3 is 15 amino acids long. Trimming cost V 7 bases and J 0 bases, with 13 bases left between them. Per germline, CDR1 MNHNS and CDR2 SASEGT. The CDR3 coding sequence is TGTGCCAGCACCCCGAGCGGAGGCTCTGGAAACACCATATATTTT. Its protein product is CASTPSGGSGNTIYF.

This clonotype was detected only a few times. The chain is built from TRBV20-1 and TRBJ1-2, with D perhaps matching TRBD1 (5 bases). Deletions cut 1 base from V and 1 base from J, with 7 bases between. The CDR3 is made up of 13 amino acids. The germline gives CDR1 DFQATT, CDR2 SNEGSKA (reference sequence). This CDR3 is CSARARDNYGYTF. The CDR3 region has the DNA TGCAGTGCTAGAGCCAGGGATAACTATGGCTACACCTTC.

Many counts were recorded for this clonotype. This chain joins TRBV20-1 and TRBJ1-4, with 8 positions matching TRBD1. Trimming removed 0 bases from V and 7 bases from J; junction bases left unmatched: 7. Per germline, CDR1 DFQATT and CDR2 SNEGSKA (reference sequence). CDR3 length equals 15 residues. The CDR3 DNA reads TGCAGTGCTAGAGACCCCCAGGGGGCGAGTGAAAAACTGTTTTTT. This encodes CSARDPQGASEKLFF.

This clonotype occurred many times. The chain employs TRBV14 and TRBJ2-1; 7 nucleotides agree with TRBD1. CDR3 length equals 17 residues. Trimming cost V 1 base and J 2 bases; bases outside gene matches: 8. The V gene's germline CDR1 is SGHDN and CDR2 FVKESK. The CDR3 is CASSQVGGTATYNEQFF. In nucleotides, the CDR3 is TGTGCCAGCAGCCAAGTTGGTGGGACAGCCACCTACAATGAGCAGTTCTTC.

This clonotype was observed many times. This rearrangement joins TRBV4-3 to TRBJ1-2, with 8 nucleotides matching TRBD1. The junction had 4 bases not matched to a gene; V was cut back by 0 bases and J by 4 bases. Per germline, CDR1 LGHNA and CDR2 YSLEER. The CDR3 is made up of 15 amino acids. DNA of the CDR3: TGCGCCAGCAGCCAAGATAGGACAGGGAGCTATGGCTACACCTTC. Translation gives CASSQDRTGSYGYTF.

In its sample, this clonotype was seen many times. This chain uses TRBV6-4 with TRBJ2-7; D uncertain. The CDR3 totals 15 residues. Germline V lookup: CDR1 MRHNA, CDR2 SNTAGT. V was pared by 3 bases and J by 0 bases, with 12 bases between. The CDR3 sequence: CASSEEYGSSYEQYF. In nucleotides, the CDR3 is TGTGCCAGCAGTGAAGAATACGGCAGCTCCTACGAGCAGTACTTC.

This clonotype was picked up a small number of times. The rearrangement joins TRBV10-3 to TRBJ1-2; 10 bases line up with TRBD1. The CDR3 has 12 amino acids. The germline CDR1 and CDR2 sequences are ENHRY and SYGVKD. Germline trimming cut 8 bases from V and 7 bases from J; bases unmatched to any gene: 4. The CDR3 coding sequence is TGTGCCATCGGGACAGGGGATTCTGGCTACACCTTC. Translation: CAIGTGDSGYTF.

This clonotype appeared many times. The J gene is TRBJ2-2, the V gene TRBV12-3 or TRBV12-4, with TRBD2 matching over 9 bases. Trimming took 4 bases from V and 2 from J; bases not matched to a gene: 5. The CDR3 is 16 residues long. CDR3: CASSSPAGGNTGELFF. CDR3 in DNA: TGTGCCAGCAGTTCACCAGCGGGAGGTAACACCGGGGAGCTGTTTTTT.

Only one count was recorded for this clonotype. This rearrangement joins TRBV9 to TRBJ1-2; D gene ambiguous. The germline gives CDR1 SGDLS, CDR2 YYNGEE. The CDR3 sequence is 14 residues long. Deletions cut 1 base from V and 0 bases from J, with 7 bases between. For the CDR3, the DNA is TGTGCCAGCAGCGTAACGTTAGCTAACTATGGCTACACCTTC. Amino acids: CASSVTLANYGYTF.

This clonotype was found many times. The V and J genes are TRBV28 and TRBJ2-5, with 7 bases fitting TRBD1. The CDR3 length is 14 residues. From germline, CDR1 is MDHEN and CDR2 SYDVKM. V gave up 6 bases and J gave up 2 bases; unmatched junction bases: 6. This chain's CDR3 is CASRRDSFQETQYF. CDR3 sequence (DNA): TGTGCCAGCAGACGGGACAGTTTTCAAGAGACCCAGTACTTC. The variable domain in full, with the rest retrieved from reference TRBV28 and TRBJ2-5, is DVKVTQSSRYLVKRTGEKVFLECVQDMDHENMFWYRQDPGLGLRLIYFSYDVKMKEKGDIPEGYSVSREKKERFSLILESASTNQTSMYLCASRRDSFQETQYFGPGTRLLVL.

This sequence joins TRBV5-1 and TRBJ2-1, with 9 nucleotides matching TRBD1. Germline assignment: CDR1 SGHRS and CDR2 YFSETQ. There are 18 residues in the CDR3. Trimming cost V 5 bases and J 0 bases; bases outside gene matches: 12. Here the CDR3 reads CASRRQGGLHLSYNEQFF. As DNA, the CDR3 is TGCGCCAGCAGACGACAGGGGGGCCTCCACCTCTCCTACAATGAGCAGTTCTTC.

The chain combines TRBV12-3 or TRBV12-4 with TRBJ2-3; D is unclear. The CDR3 consists of 16 residues. V shed 6 bases and J shed 5 bases, with 21 bases lying between them. The CDR3 DNA follows: TGTGCCAGCAGCGCCGTGGCTAGTCTAATGATAGATACGCAGTATTTT. Translating it yields CASSAVASLMIDTQYF.

This clonotype occurred many times. The rearrangement uses TRBV2 and TRBJ2-3, with a tentative D call TRBD1 (6 bases). Looked up from germline, CDR1 is SNHLY and CDR2 is FYNNEI. V gave up 4 bases and J gave up 0 bases, with 14 bases separating them. The CDR3 sequence is 16 residues long. The CDR3 DNA reads as TGTGCCAGCAGTGGGGACACCTGGGGAAGCACAGATACGCAGTATTTT. It translates to CASSGDTWGSTDTQYF.

In this sample, this clonotype turned up many times. The V gene is TRBV2, the J gene TRBJ2-1, with a tentative D call TRBD1 (6 bases). The V gene's germline CDR1 is SNHLY and CDR2 FYNNEI. CDR3 length: 13 residues. Trimming cost V 8 bases and J 2 bases, with 10 bases left between them. The CDR3 sequence is CASPNRAYNEQFF. The CDR3 DNA reads TGTGCCAGCCCGAACAGGGCCTACAATGAGCAGTTCTTC.